Listed here is a single T cell receptor beta chain. V trimming: 6 bases; J trimming: 8 bases; junction bases outside the gene matches: 12. CDR3 size: 14 residues. Germline V gene sequence: CDR1 MRHNA, CDR2 SNTAGT. This entry belongs to a study of blood T cell repertoires in COVID-19. Study-level background: The United States, Italy and Spain provided the acute and convalescent COVID-19 samples. PBMCs, B-cell-depleted T cells, or T cells were the source of the cDNA or gDNA that made up the material.

Libraries were prepared by immunoSEQ multiplex PCR; TCRdb keeps only in-frame clonotypes and omits some of them. The sample shows approximately 210,000 clones, under 90% of them seen only once. Recruits, aged roughly 18 to 95 years, lived in around 24 US areas. Cohorts were assigned according to the clinical history that participants reported. V gene TRBV6-4 combines with J gene TRBJ1-1; 7 bases align to TRBD1. Specimen: PBMCs or T cells enriched from blood (not recorded which). The origin of this receptor is a woman in her 50s with acute COVID-19. The CDR3 loop is CASRANDRVGEAFF. CDR3 nucleotides: TGTGCCAGCAGGGCGAACGACAGGGTCGGAGAAGCTTTCTTT.